Listed below are T cell receptor beta chains from one sample, sequenced in a study of blood T cell repertoires in COVID-19. Sequencing was performed with immunoSEQ multiplex PCR; in TCRdb, only in-frame clones are kept and a portion is missing. The sample consists of about 320,000 clones, under 90% of them appearing once. Material: PBMCs or T cells enriched from blood (not recorded which). The receptor set was obtained from a man aged 55 to 69 who had recovered from COVID-19. CDR3s include the opening cysteine and the closing phenylalanine or tryptophan. A D gene is named only where the DNA matches it firmly. The listing skips clone size in some rows; elsewhere it reads once, few, many or a size class.

D gene,V gene,J gene,clone size,CDR3 protein,CDR3 DNA
NA,TRBV9,TRBJ1-2,NA,CASSVVDRREANYGYTF,TGTGCCAGCAGCGTAGTAGACCGCAGGGAAGCTAACTATGGCTACACCTTC
NA,TRBV3-1/TRBV3-2,TRBJ2-2,once,CASSHGGKNTGELFF,TGTGCCAGCAGCCATGGCGGGAAAAACACCGGGGAGCTGTTTTTT
TRBD2,TRBV18,TRBJ2-1,NA,CASSPSSGLGAYEQFF,TGTGCCAGCTCACCCTCCTCGGGACTAGGTGCATATGAGCAGTTCTTC
NA,TRBV7-9,TRBJ2-1,NA,CASSLARQGGNEQFF,TGTGCCAGCAGCTTAGCCCGGCAGGGGGGAAATGAGCAGTTCTTC
NA,TRBV3-1/TRBV3-2,TRBJ2-7,NA,CASSQDLGSFYEQYF,TGTGCCAGCAGCCAAGATCTAGGCAGCTTCTACGAGCAGTACTTC
NA,TRBV7-6,TRBJ2-5,once,CASSLGSSGAQETQYF,TGTGCCAGCAGCCTAGGGAGTAGCGGAGCCCAAGAGACCCAGTACTTC
NA,TRBV11-2,TRBJ2-4,NA,CASSPGGAKNIQYF,TGTGCCAGCAGCCCTGGGGGGGCCAAAAACATTCAGTACTTC
TRBD2,TRBV10-3,TRBJ2-2,NA,CAISPGSGSHGELFF,TGTGCCATCAGCCCTGGCAGCGGGAGTCACGGGGAGCTGTTTTTT
NA,TRBV7-3,TRBJ2-1,NA,CASSSPRAYNEQFF,TGTGCCAGCAGCTCGCCGAGGGCGTACAATGAGCAGTTCTTC
TRBD2,TRBV7-9,TRBJ2-7,NA,CASSGVTSGLYEQYF,TGTGCCAGCAGTGGGGTAACTAGCGGTCTTTACGAGCAGTACTTC
NA,TRBV29-1,TRBJ1-3,NA,CSVLTGNTIYF,TGCAGCGTGCTAACTGGAAACACCATATATTTT
NA,TRBV2,TRBJ2-1,NA,CASSEINEQFF,TGTGCCAGCAGTGAAATAAATGAGCAGTTCTTC
TRBD2,TRBV6-2/TRBV6-3,TRBJ2-5,NA,CASSLGLAGIQETQYF,TGTGCCAGCAGCTTGGGACTAGCGGGGATACAAGAGACCCAGTACTTC
TRBD2,TRBV27,TRBJ2-5,once,CASSLLGLASQETQYF,TGTGCCAGCAGTTTATTGGGACTAGCGAGCCAAGAGACCCAGTACTTC
TRBD1,TRBV9,TRBJ2-7,NA,CASSVRDSSYEQYF,TGTGCCAGCAGCGTTCGGGACAGCTCCTACGAGCAGTACTTC
NA,TRBV4-3,TRBJ1-1,NA,CASTNLRSGQMNTEAFF,TGCGCCAGCACGAATCTGCGCAGTGGACAAATGAACACTGAAGCTTTCTTT
TRBD1,TRBV30,TRBJ1-5,NA,CAWSGQGDQPQHF,TGTGCCTGGAGTGGGCAGGGGGATCAGCCCCAGCATTTT
NA,TRBV7-9,TRBJ1-5,NA,CASSPGTPDQPQHF,TGTGCCAGCAGCCCAGGGACACCGGATCAGCCCCAGCATTTT
NA,TRBV15,TRBJ1-1,NA,CATSRDPGQPTEAFF,TGTGCCACCAGCAGAGATCCCGGACAGCCCACTGAAGCTTTCTTT
TRBD2,TRBV5-4,TRBJ2-3,NA,CASSLFRTSGISTDTQYF,TGTGCCAGCAGTTTGTTTAGGACTAGCGGGATTAGCACAGATACGCAGTATTTT
NA,TRBV28,TRBJ2-2,few,CATALGLPSGGELFF,TGTGCCACCGCGCTCGGGTTACCCTCCGGCGGGGAGCTGTTTTTT
NA,TRBV18,TRBJ1-5,NA,CASSPESGSNQPQHF,TGTGCCAGCTCACCAGAGTCGGGTAGCAATCAGCCCCAGCATTTT
NA,TRBV19,TRBJ1-3,NA,CASNGVRGTSSGNTIYF,TGTGCCAGTAACGGGGTAAGGGGGACGAGCTCTGGAAACACCATATATTTT
NA,TRBV21-1,TRBJ2-3,NA,CASSKVEGLAGGPTDTQYF,TGTGCCAGCAGCAAAGTGGAGGGACTAGCGGGAGGGCCAACAGATACGCAGTATTTT
NA,TRBV9,TRBJ2-2,few,CASSWGADTGELFF,TGTGCCAGCAGTTGGGGCGCGGACACCGGGGAGCTGTTTTTT
NA,TRBV27,TRBJ1-1,NA,CVVGRLTYTEAFF,TGTGTGGTTGGGCGTCTGACGTACACTGAAGCTTTCTTT
NA,TRBV14,TRBJ1-6,once,CASSQGYIGSPLHF,TGTGCCAGCAGCCAGGGCTATATCGGTTCACCCCTCCACTTT
NA,TRBV28,TRBJ1-2,NA,CASSKTAYGYTF,TGTGCCAGCAGTAAGACAGCTTATGGCTACACCTTC
NA,TRBV10-3,TRBJ1-1,NA,CAISEGAGAVGEAFF,TGTGCCATCAGTGAGGGGGCAGGGGCTGTGGGTGAAGCTTTCTTT
TRBD1,TRBV19,TRBJ2-4,NA,CASTRTGSLAGLAKNIQYF,TGTGCCAGTACTAGGACAGGGAGTCTTGCGGGGCTAGCCAAAAACATTCAGTACTTC
TRBD1,TRBV9,TRBJ2-7,NA,CASSPRQGFNEQYF,TGTGCCAGCAGCCCTCGACAGGGGTTCAACGAGCAGTACTTC
NA,TRBV12-3/TRBV12-4,TRBJ1-6,few,CASSRDNNSPLHF,TGTGCCAGCAGCCGGGACAATAATTCACCCCTCCACTTT
NA,TRBV11-2,TRBJ2-7,NA,CASSQTSGRYEQYF,TGTGCCAGCAGCCAAACGTCGGGTCGCTACGAGCAGTACTTC
NA,TRBV5-1,TRBJ1-2,NA,CASSKPGEGSYGYTF,TGCGCCAGCAGCAAACCAGGGGAGGGAAGCTATGGCTACACCTTC
NA,TRBV7-9,TRBJ1-2,NA,CASSLGQPSYGYTF,TGTGCCAGCAGCTTAGGACAGCCGAGTTATGGCTACACCTTC
TRBD1,TRBV18,TRBJ2-2,NA,CASSATGRNTGELFF,TGTGCCAGCTCAGCGACAGGGCGGAACACCGGGGAGCTGTTTTTT
TRBD2,TRBV6-6,TRBJ2-7,NA,CASSNQRENLDEQYF,TGTGCCAGCAGTAACCAGCGGGAGAATCTCGACGAGCAGTACTTC
NA,TRBV28,TRBJ2-7,NA,CASRAFKEQYF,TGTGCCAGCAGAGCCTTTAAAGAGCAGTACTTC
NA,TRBV27,TRBJ1-2,NA,CASSSGGRGYGYTF,TGTGCCAGCAGTAGCGGGGGGAGGGGCTATGGCTACACCTTC
NA,TRBV28,TRBJ2-7,NA,CASSTFYEQYF,TGTGCCAGCAGCACTTTCTACGAGCAGTACTTC